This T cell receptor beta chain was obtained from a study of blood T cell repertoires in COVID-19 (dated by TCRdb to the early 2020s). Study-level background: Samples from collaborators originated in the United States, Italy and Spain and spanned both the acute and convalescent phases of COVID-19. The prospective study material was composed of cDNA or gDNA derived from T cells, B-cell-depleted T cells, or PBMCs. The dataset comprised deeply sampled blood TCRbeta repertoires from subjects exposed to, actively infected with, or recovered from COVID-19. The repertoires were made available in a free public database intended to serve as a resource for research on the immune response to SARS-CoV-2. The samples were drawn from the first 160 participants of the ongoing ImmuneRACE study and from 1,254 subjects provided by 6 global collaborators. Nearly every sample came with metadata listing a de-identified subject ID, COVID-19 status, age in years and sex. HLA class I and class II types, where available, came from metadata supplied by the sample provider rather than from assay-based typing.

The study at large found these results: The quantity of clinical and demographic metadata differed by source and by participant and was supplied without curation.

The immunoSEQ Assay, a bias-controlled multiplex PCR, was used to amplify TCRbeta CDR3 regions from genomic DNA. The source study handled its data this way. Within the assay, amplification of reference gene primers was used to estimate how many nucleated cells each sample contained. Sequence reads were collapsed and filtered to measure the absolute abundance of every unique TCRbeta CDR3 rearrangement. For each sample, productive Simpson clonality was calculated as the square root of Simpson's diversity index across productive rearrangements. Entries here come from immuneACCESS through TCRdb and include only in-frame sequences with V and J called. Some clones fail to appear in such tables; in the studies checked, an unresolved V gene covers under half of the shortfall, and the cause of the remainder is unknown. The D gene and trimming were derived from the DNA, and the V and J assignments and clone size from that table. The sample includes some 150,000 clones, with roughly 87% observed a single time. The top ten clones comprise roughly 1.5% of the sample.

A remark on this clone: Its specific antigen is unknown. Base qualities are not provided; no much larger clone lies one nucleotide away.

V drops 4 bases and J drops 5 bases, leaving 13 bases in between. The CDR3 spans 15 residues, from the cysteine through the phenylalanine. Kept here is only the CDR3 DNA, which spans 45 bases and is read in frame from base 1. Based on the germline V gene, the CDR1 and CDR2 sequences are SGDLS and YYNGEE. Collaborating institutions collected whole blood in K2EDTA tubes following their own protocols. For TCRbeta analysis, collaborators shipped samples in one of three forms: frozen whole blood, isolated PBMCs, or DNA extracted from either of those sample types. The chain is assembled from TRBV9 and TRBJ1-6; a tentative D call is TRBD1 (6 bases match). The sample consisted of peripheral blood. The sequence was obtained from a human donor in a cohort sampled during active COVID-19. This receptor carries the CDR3 CASSPRQADNSPLHF. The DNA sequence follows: TGTGCCAGCAGCCCGCGACAGGCTGATAATTCACCCCTCCACTTT.